This T cell receptor (beta chain) comes out of a study of blood T cell repertoires in COVID-19. About the study: T cells, B-cell-depleted T cells, or PBMCs provided the cDNA or gDNA that served as material.

The CDR3 runs to 16 residues. Unmatched junction bases numbered 9, after V lost 4 bases and J lost 4 bases. From germline, CDR1 is MGHRA and CDR2 YSYEKL. The protocol was immunoSEQ multiplex PCR, while the TCRdb copy is restricted to in-frame clones and leaves out a portion. Among some 240,000 clones listed, 84% were seen once. The J gene is TRBJ2-1, the V gene TRBV4-1, with 8 nucleotides matching TRBD1. The sequenced sample was peripheral blood. The clonotype originates from a man aged 45-65 years with active or convalescent COVID-19. This chain's CDR3 is CASSPRGQFGYNEQFF. Written as DNA, the CDR3 is TGCGCCAGCAGCCCCAGGGGGCAATTTGGGTACAATGAGCAGTTCTTC.